The T cell receptor (beta chain) described here comes from a study of shared clonotypes between healthy human individuals. Study processing details: Sequence data from immunoSEQ were junction-only and lacked quality scores; consequently, filtering differed. Only in-frame clones appear in the TCRdb table, and some are missing; sequencing was by immunoSEQ multiplex PCR. That table furnishes V, J and clone size, whereas the DNA furnished D and trimming. The sample lists fewer than 650,000 clones; around 78% were seen once. The CDR3 consists of 14 residues. The junction had 6 bases not matched to a gene; V was cut back by 4 bases and J by 6 bases. CDR1 is SGHRS and CDR2 is YFSETQ in the germline V gene.

The chain recombines TRBV5-1 with TRBJ2-2; 7 positions match TRBD1. The origin of this receptor is a woman aged 35 to 49 in good health. Some clones in this sample may be carry-over from other donors' samples. The sequenced sample consisted of PBMCs. Written as DNA, the CDR3 is TGCGCCAGCAGCCCCCCGACAGGGTCCGGGGAGCTGTTTTTT. Residues: CASSPPTGSGELFF.